These 21 T cell receptor beta chains share one sample of origin, sequenced in a study of metastatic and nonmetastatic thyroid tumors. Nobody among the patients had been given any treatment before thyroid surgery. TCRdb re-clonotyped the PCR reads via MiXCR. The table lists 15,000 to 20,000 clones, around a fifth of them singletons. The specimen was adjacent normal tissue. The receptors shown here come from a female donor with papillary thyroid cancer or a benign thyroid nodule (not recorded which). Some clones in this sample may be carry-over from other donors' samples.

In this sample, this clone turned up a few times. This chain links TRBV28 with TRBJ1-2, with 7 positions matching TRBD1. This CDR3 spans 12 amino acids. CDR1 and CDR2 from the germline V gene are MDHEN and SYDVKM. V was clipped by 8 bases and J by 4 bases; unmatched bases: 4. The DNA of the CDR3 is TGTGCCAGCGACAGGGTCGGCTATGGCTACACCTTC. This gives the protein CASDRVGYGYTF.

J is TRBJ1-6 and V is TRBV9; D possibly corresponds to TRBD1 (5 bases). The ends were cut back, 6 bases at V and 7 bases at J, with 20 bases in the middle. Germline CDR1 is SGDLS and CDR2 is YYNGEE. The CDR3 has 16 residues. CDR3 sequence reads: CASTGEGPGSNSPLHF. Written as DNA, the CDR3 is TGTGCCAGCACCGGAGAGGGTCCAGGGAGCAATTCACCCCTCCACTTT.

This clone was detected a few times. The chain recombines TRBV11-3 with TRBJ2-3; D tentatively reads TRBD1 or TRBD2 (5 bases each). The CDR3 loop spans 13 amino acids. Germline V gene sequence: CDR1 SGHNT, CDR2 YENEEA. The V and J ends lost 6 bases and 12 bases respectively, with 19 bases between them. The CDR3 DNA reads as TGTGCCAGCAGGATCCCCCCGGGGACGAGCCAGTATTTT. Its protein product is CASRIPPGTSQYF.

J is TRBJ2-2 and V is TRBV2; 15 positions match TRBD2. The J segment lost 4 bases and the V segment lost 5 bases, leaving 5 bases of the junction unmatched. This CDR3 region has 17 residues. Germline-derived CDR1 and CDR2 are SNHLY and FYNNEI. CDR3 amino acids: CASSRGLAGGLTGELFF. CDR3 bases: TGTGCCAGCAGTCGAGGACTAGCGGGAGGGCTCACCGGGGAGCTGTTTTTT. The complete variable domain, with remaining parts taken from reference TRBV2 and TRBJ2-2, reads EPEVTQTPSHQVTQMGQEVILRCVPISNHLYFYWYRQILGQKVEFLVSFYNNEISEKSEIFDDQFSVERPDGSNFTLKIRSTKLEDSAMYFCASSRGLAGGLTGELFFGEGSRLTVL.

V and J are TRBV6-1 and TRBJ1-5; a weak D match, TRBD1 (6 bases). CDR1 is MNHNS and CDR2 is SASEGT in the germline V gene. The CDR3 is made up of 14 amino acids. Trimming pared 4 bases from V and 10 bases from J, leaving 17 bases between. The CDR3 bases are TGTGCCAGCAGTGCCCGGCCAGGGGAAGAACCCCAGCATTTT. It encodes CASSARPGEEPQHF.

The chain combines TRBV5-1 with TRBJ1-5, with D possibly TRBD1 on 5 matching bases. The ends were cut back, 4 bases at V and 0 bases at J, with 14 bases in the middle. This CDR3 is 16 amino acids long. Germline lookup yields CDR1 SGHRS and CDR2 YFSETQ. CDR3 amino acids: CASSPTGVYSNQPQHF. The CDR3, as DNA: TGCGCCAGCAGCCCGACGGGGGTTTATAGCAATCAGCCCCAGCATTTT.

This clone turned up a few times. The rearrangement uses TRBV2 and TRBJ2-7, with D unresolved. V gave up 7 bases and J gave up 0 bases, with 10 bases separating them. The germline V gene encodes CDR1 SNHLY and CDR2 FYNNEI. The CDR3 totals 13 residues. CDR3 amino acids: CASTFEVSYEQYF. CDR3 DNA sequence: TGTGCCAGCACTTTCGAGGTCTCCTACGAGCAGTACTTC.

This clone was seen a handful of times. The same CDR3 arises from other DNA sequences in this sample as well. The chain has TRBV5-1 and TRBJ2-2; 9 bases agree with TRBD1. The germline V gene has CDR1 SGHRS and CDR2 YFSETQ. The CDR3 length is 18 residues. V dropped 4 bases and J dropped 7; count of bases not matched to a gene: 17. In DNA form, the CDR3 reads TGCGCCAGCAGCGCCGAAGTTCCGGGACAGGGAAAAGACGGGGAGCTGTTTTTT. This codes for CASSAEVPGQGKDGELFF.

This sequence joins TRBV20-1 and TRBJ2-7; D is tentatively TRBD1 or TRBD2 (6 bases each). Germline V gives CDR1 DFQATT, CDR2 SNEGSKA (reference sequence). The CDR3 length is 13 residues. V was pared by 5 bases and J by 4 bases, with 15 bases between. This chain's CDR3 is CSAYRGGIYEQYF. CDR3 nucleotide sequence: TGCAGTGCTTACAGAGGGGGGATATACGAGCAGTACTTC.

This clone was seen many times. The CDR3 protein is CASRVSGAGGNTIYF. The CDR3 DNA reads as TGTGCCAGCAGGGTCTCGGGGGCTGGAGGAAACACCATATATTTT. This rearrangement joins TRBV6-1 to TRBJ1-3; maybe TRBD1 (6 bases). The CDR3 runs 15 residues. The germline CDR1 and CDR2 sequences are MNHNS and SASEGT. V lost 6 bases and J 4 bases, leaving 16 bases between the germline ends.

The rearrangement links TRBV12-3 or TRBV12-4 to TRBJ2-1, with TRBD2 matching over 13 bases. Near its end, the DNA agrees better with TRBJ2-7, so the J call may be wrong. The CDR3 runs 15 residues. As DNA, the CDR3 is TGTGCCAGAAGCATACTAGCGGGAGGGCTAGGGGAGCAGTACTTC. Translated, it gives CARSILAGGLGEQYF.

The chain carries TRBV25-1 and TRBJ1-6, with D perhaps matching TRBD1 (6 bases). The germline V gene encodes CDR1 MGHDK and CDR2 SYGVNS. The CDR3 has 15 residues. The V gene lost 6 bases and the J gene lost 3 bases, with 12 bases spanning the gap. CDR3 in amino acids: CASSRTDYYNSPLHF. CDR3 bases: TGTGCCAGCAGCCGGACAGACTACTATAATTCACCCCTCCACTTT.

This clone showed up just a few times. This sequence joins TRBV12-3 or TRBV12-4 and TRBJ2-7; possibly TRBD2 for D (6 bases). V lost 3 bases and J 4 bases, leaving 13 bases between the germline ends. The CDR3 covers 14 residues. CDR3 nucleotides: TGTGCCAGCAGTTTTTTCGGGAGTGGGTACGAGCAGTACTTC. This sequence encodes CASSFFGSGYEQYF.

The table lists this clone with many counts. The genes are TRBV20-1 and TRBJ2-2; D might be TRBD2 (6 bases). CDR3 size: 17 residues. Germline CDR1 and CDR2: DFQATT and SNEGSKA (reference sequence). V was trimmed by 0 bases and J by 1 base, leaving 15 bases between them. This chain's CDR3 is CSARELGAGRNTGELFF. Here the CDR3 DNA reads TGCAGTGCTAGAGAGTTGGGAGCGGGCAGGAACACCGGGGAGCTGTTTTTT.

The chain links TRBV4-2 to TRBJ1-2; 7 bases align to TRBD1. V shed 4 bases and J 6 bases; nucleotides not matched to a gene: 11. The CDR3 is 15 residues long. Germline CDR1 is LGHNA and CDR2 is YNFKEQ. CDR3 loop: CASSLETGGGDGYTF. DNA for the CDR3: TGTGCCAGCAGCCTCGAAACCGGAGGGGGCGATGGCTACACCTTC.

This clone has just a few counts. The chain couples TRBV6-5 to TRBJ2-2; no clear D gene. The length of the CDR3 is 13 residues. Per the germline V gene, CDR1 is MNHEY and CDR2 is SVGAGI. V was cut by 0 bases and J by 6 bases, with 5 bases left in between. CDR3 coding DNA: TGTGCCAGCAGTTACTCGAGGTCCGGGGAGCTGTTTTTT. Translated: CASSYSRSGELFF.

This sequence joins TRBV12-3 or TRBV12-4 and TRBJ1-1; no definite D call. This CDR3 comprises 14 residues. Trimming shortened V by 1 base and J by 4 bases, and 10 bases separated the two germline ends. This chain's CDR3 is CASSLGGSGTEAFF. DNA of the CDR3: TGTGCCAGCAGTTTAGGTGGTTCGGGCACTGAAGCTTTCTTT.

This clone was seen a few times. The chain carries TRBV20-1 and TRBJ1-1; 9 bases line up with TRBD1. Losses at the gene ends were 3 bases for V and 8 bases for J; bases not matched to a gene: 10. The germline V gene has CDR1 DFQATT and CDR2 SNEGSKA (reference sequence). The CDR3 covers 14 residues. The CDR3: CSARKQGASSEAFF. In nucleotides, the CDR3 is TGCAGTGCTAGGAAACAGGGGGCGAGTTCCGAAGCTTTCTTT.

The J gene is TRBJ2-7, the V gene TRBV20-1, with TRBD1 as a possible D gene (6 bases). Germline CDR1 DFQATT, CDR2 SNEGSKA (reference sequence). Trimming cost V 0 bases and J 3 bases, with 15 bases left between them. There are 15 residues in the CDR3. The chain's CDR3 is CSARDLRDINYEQYF. CDR3 in DNA: TGCAGTGCTAGAGATCTCCGGGACATCAACTACGAGCAGTACTTC.

This rearrangement joins TRBV4-2 to TRBJ2-7, with 8 nucleotides matching TRBD1. Germline V gene data show CDR1 as LGHNA and CDR2 as YNFKEQ. The CDR3 covers 15 residues. The V segment lost 3 bases and the J segment 5 bases; nucleotides outside the gene matches: 9. The CDR3 loop reads CASSHMGQVGHEQYF. The DNA for the CDR3 is TGTGCCAGCAGCCACATGGGACAGGTAGGCCACGAGCAGTACTTC.

This clone is deemed large. The chain carries TRBV7-6 and TRBJ2-5, with TRBD1 matching 7 bases. The CDR3 has 13 residues. The germline V gene encodes CDR1 SGHVS and CDR2 FNYEAQ. Losses at the gene ends were 4 bases for V and 7 bases for J; bases not matched to a gene: 6. The CDR3 bases are TGTGCCAGCAGCTCGACAGGGTCGGGGACCCAGTACTTC. Residues: CASSSTGSGTQYF.